The clone carrying this T cell receptor (beta chain) was detected many times. Its antigen remains unknown. Ophthalmopathy patients had moderate-to-severe active disease, CAS ≥3, NOSPECS ≥4, and disease duration under 3 months. These data originate in a study of T cells in Graves' hyperthyroidism and ophthalmopathy. RNA transcripts gave rise to amplified TCR beta CDR3 regions. HTBI primers were the set used in a first-round RT-PCR of the TCR CDR3. TCRdb recomputed calls from the multiplex PCR reads with MiXCR, one row per CDR3 protein. This table has 250,000 or so distinct CDR3 sequences, approximately 16% appearing once. Between the trimmed V and J ends, which lost 0 bases and 1 base, there was a span of 8 bases. CDR1 and CDR2 (germline): SGHRS, YFSETQ. This CDR3 region has 15 residues. General study findings and limits: Blood also showed most of the thyroid clonotypes that were expanded above 0.001.

The sample taken for sequencing was blood. The receptor was isolated from a woman aged 18-35 years with Graves' ophthalmopathy. J is TRBJ1-5 and V is TRBV5-1; unclear D gene. CDR3 amino acids: CASSLGELSNQPQHF. CDR3 bases: TGCGCCAGCAGCTTGGGGGAACTGAGCAATCAGCCCCAGCATTTT.